Presented here are 2 T cell receptor beta chains from one specimen sequenced in a study of blood T cell repertoires in COVID-19. TCRdb's table, derived via immunoSEQ multiplex PCR, lists solely in-frame clones and lacks some. The sample shows just over 300,000 clones, around 86% of them seen only once. Sequenced sample: PBMCs or T cells enriched from blood (not recorded which). Every receptor here comes from a man younger than 45 who had recovered from COVID-19.

This clone was counted a single time. The chain uses TRBV7-6 and TRBJ1-1, with no clear D. The V gene lost 6 bases and the J gene lost 0 bases, with 11 bases spanning the gap. From germline, CDR1 is SGHVS and CDR2 FNYEAQ. The CDR3 totals 14 residues. CDR3 sequence reads: CASSLRELNTEAFF. The CDR3 DNA sequence: TGTGCCAGCAGTCTCCGGGAGTTGAACACTGAAGCTTTCTTT.

This chain connects TRBV30 to TRBJ2-7, with D possibly matching TRBD2 (6 bases). Trimming removed 3 bases from V and 6 bases from J, with 9 bases in between. The germline V gene encodes CDR1 GTSNPN and CDR2 SVGIG (reference sequence). The CDR3 is 11 residues long. This CDR3 reads CAWRREFEQYF. The CDR3, as DNA: TGTGCCTGGAGGCGGGAATTCGAGCAGTACTTC.